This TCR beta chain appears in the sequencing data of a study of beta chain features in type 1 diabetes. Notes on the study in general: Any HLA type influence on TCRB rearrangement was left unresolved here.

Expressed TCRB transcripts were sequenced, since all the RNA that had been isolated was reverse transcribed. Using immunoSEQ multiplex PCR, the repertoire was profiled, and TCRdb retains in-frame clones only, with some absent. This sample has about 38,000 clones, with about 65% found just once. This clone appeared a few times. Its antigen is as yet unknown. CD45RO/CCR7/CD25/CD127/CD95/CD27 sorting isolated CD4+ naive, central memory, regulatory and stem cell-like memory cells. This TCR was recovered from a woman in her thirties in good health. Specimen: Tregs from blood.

This CDR3 reads CAWRTPGQREGLGRYEQYF. The CDR3 DNA reads TGTGCCTGGAGGACCCCGGGCCAGCGGGAGGGCCTTGGGAGGTACGAGCAGTACTTC. The chain is built from TRBV30 and TRBJ2-7; TRBD2 matches 10 bases. Germline V lookup: CDR1 GTSNPN, CDR2 SVGIG (reference sequence). The CDR3 has 19 amino acids. The trim removed 3 bases at V and 4 bases at J, leaving 21 bases unmatched. Combining the CDR3 with reference TRBV30 and TRBJ2-7 gives the whole variable domain SQTIHQWPATLVQPVGSPLSLECTVEGTSNPNLYWYRQAAGRGLQLLFYSVGIGQISSEVPQNLSASRPQDRQFILSSKKLLLSDSGFYLCAWRTPGQREGLGRYEQYFGPGTRLTVT.